Listed below are T cell receptor beta chains from one sample, sequenced in a study of T cells after posttransplantation cyclophosphamide. Libraries were prepared by immunoSEQ multiplex PCR; TCRdb keeps only in-frame clonotypes and omits some of them. The sample has 42,000 or so clones, 90% seen once. The source material was PBMCs, sampled 55 to 70 days after allogeneic stem cell transplant with posttransplant cyclophosphamide. The receptor source for this set is a male patient over 55 who received an allogeneic stem cell transplant from a related donor and was CMV-positive. The T cells may partly be graft donor cells. CDR3s include the opening cysteine and the closing phenylalanine or tryptophan. The D gene is left open where the match is weak. Clone size is given for some rows only: seen once, a few or many times, or a class if the clone is expanded.

CDR3nt | CDR3aa | d_gene | abundance | j_gene | v_gene
TGCGCCAGCAGCCTAGCGGGGGGGAGCACAGATACGCAGTATTTT | CASSLAGGSTDTQYF | TRBD2 | - | TRBJ2-3 | TRBV4-1
TGTGCCAGCAGCTATAGGGACTCGCTAGCGGGGAATGAGCAGTTCTTC | CASSYRDSLAGNEQFF | TRBD2 | - | TRBJ2-1 | TRBV7-8
TGCAGTGCCTCCCGGGCGGGGGAGCAGTTCTTC | CSASRAGEQFF | - | - | TRBJ2-1 | TRBV20-1
TGTGCCAGCAGTCGGACAGCTGATTATGGCTACACCTTC | CASSRTADYGYTF | - | - | TRBJ1-2 | TRBV6-1
TGTGCCAGCAGCTTAGGGACTCGCCCGGGTCAGTACTTC | CASSLGTRPGQYF | - | - | TRBJ2-4 | TRBV7-9
TGTGCCAGCAGTGCGACAGAACGAGCTTTCTTT | CASSATERAFF | - | - | TRBJ1-1 | TRBV6-6
TGTGCCAGCTCACCGCGGACAGGGGAGAACACTGAAGCTTTCTTT | CASSPRTGENTEAFF | TRBD1 | once | TRBJ1-1 | TRBV18
TGTGCCATCAGTGAGTCAGGGGCGAACTATGGCTACACCTTC | CAISESGANYGYTF | - | - | TRBJ1-2 | TRBV10-3
TGTGCCAGCAGCTACGAACCGGGACAGGGCATAGATACGCAGTATTTT | CASSYEPGQGIDTQYF | TRBD1 | - | TRBJ2-3 | TRBV7-9
TGTGCCAGCAGCTTGGGACAGGAGTATGGCTACACCTTC | CASSLGQEYGYTF | - | - | TRBJ1-2 | TRBV5-5
TGCGCCAGCAACAGAAGAGCCGGGGGGCAGCCCCAGCATTTT | CASNRRAGGQPQHF | - | - | TRBJ1-5 | TRBV4-1
TGTGCCATCAGTGCTTACAGGGTGCCCTCGACGACAGATACGCAGTATTTT | CAISAYRVPSTTDTQYF | - | once | TRBJ2-3 | TRBV10-3